The 16 T cell receptor beta chains in this list originate from one sample, sequenced in a study of control samples from healthy donors and cancer patients (dated by TCRdb to between 2020 and 2021). Library method: the immunoSEQ multiplex PCR assay. TCRdb holds this immuneACCESS table with in-frame rearrangements only. Some clones are missing; in checked studies, unresolved V genes explain under half, and the rest has no known cause. The sample table lists 130,000 or so clones, 94% of them with a count of one. The ten largest clones represent about an eighth of the sample. The sample comprised blood. These receptor sequences come from a man between 40 and 49 years old in good health.

The chain combines TRBV2 with TRBJ1-1; D uncertain. The V and J ends lost 6 bases and 1 base respectively, with 6 bases between them. This CDR3 comprises 12 residues. CDR1 and CDR2 (germline): SNHLY, FYNNEI. Here the CDR3 DNA reads TGTGCCAGCAGGCATAAGAACACTGAAGCTTTCTTT. Translating gives CASRHKNTEAFF.

V and J are TRBV6-6 and TRBJ1-3, with a possible D match to TRBD1 (5 bases). Trimming removed 5 bases at V and 6 bases at J, with 11 bases between. CDR1 and CDR2 from the germline V gene are MNHNY and SVGAGI (reference sequence). This CDR3 has 13 amino acids. The CDR3 sequence: CASSGGLLNTIYF. The CDR3 nucleotides are TGTGCCAGCAGTGGGGGACTGTTAAACACCATATATTTT.

The chain recombines TRBV18 with TRBJ1-6; unclear D gene. With 1 base removed from V and 7 bases from J, the gap between germline ends came to 8 bases. The germline V gene encodes CDR1 KGHSH and CDR2 LQKENI. This CDR3 has 14 amino acids. CDR3 protein: CASSPQGGNSPLHF. The CDR3 DNA sequence: TGTGCCAGCTCACCACAGGGTGGAAATTCACCCCTCCACTTT.

The chain is built from TRBV9 and TRBJ2-5; TRBD2 is a possible D gene (6 bases). Trimming stripped 4 bases from V and 3 bases from J, with 19 bases between. The CDR3 has 16 amino acids. The germline gives CDR1 SGDLS, CDR2 YYNGEE. CDR3 sequence reads: CASSSRGGSGKETQYF. The CDR3 region has the DNA TGTGCCAGCAGCTCCCGAGGAGGGAGCGGCAAAGAGACCCAGTACTTC.

The chain carries TRBV24-1 and TRBJ2-3; D remains ambiguous. CDR1 is KGHDR, CDR2 SFDVKD, per germline. CDR3 length: 13 residues. V was cut by 9 bases and J by 2 bases, with 11 bases left in between. CDR3 coding DNA: TGTGCCACCGTATCCCAAAACACAGATACGCAGTATTTT. This sequence encodes CATVSQNTDTQYF.

The chain recombines TRBV20-1 with TRBJ1-3, with D hard to call. The CDR3 is 11 amino acids. Germline assignment: CDR1 DFQATT and CDR2 SNEGSKA (reference sequence). V lost 5 bases, J lost 4 bases, and 6 bases lay in between. This CDR3 reads CSAFGGNTIYF. As DNA, the CDR3 is TGCAGTGCTTTTGGGGGAAACACCATATATTTT.

The chain is built from TRBV27 and TRBJ1-6, with TRBD1 matching over 8 bases. The CDR3 length is 14 residues. CDR1 is MNHEY and CDR2 is SMNVEV in the germline V gene (reference sequence). The V gene end was trimmed by 2 bases and the J gene end by 7 bases; junction bases not matched to a gene: 1. The CDR3 sequence is CASSLRQGNSPLHF. DNA of the CDR3: TGTGCCAGCAGTTTACGACAGGGGAATTCACCCCTCCACTTT.

The V and J genes are TRBV5-4 and TRBJ1-1; D not resolved. CDR1 is SGHNT, CDR2 YYREEE, per germline (reference sequence). The CDR3 totals 11 residues. Deletions cut 5 bases from V and 2 bases from J, with 4 bases between. CDR3 DNA: TGTGCCAGCAGTCAAAACACTGAAGCTTTCTTT. Its protein is CASSQNTEAFF.

The genes are TRBV11-3 and TRBJ2-7; D gene unclear. The CDR3 contains 12 residues. CDR1 SGHNT and CDR2 YENEEA come from the germline V gene. Trimming left V 1 base short and J 7 bases short, with 8 bases between. CDR3 protein: CASSLGTSEQYF. The CDR3 DNA reads as TGTGCCAGCAGCTTAGGGACGTCGGAGCAGTACTTC.

This sequence joins TRBV6-5 and TRBJ1-4; D gene unclear. In germline, CDR1 is MNHEY, CDR2 SVGAGI. This CDR3 contains 12 residues. V lost 6 bases, J lost 10 bases, and 12 bases lay in between. The CDR3 region is CASSLKVSKLFF. The CDR3 DNA reads TGTGCCAGCAGCCTTAAAGTCTCAAAACTGTTTTTT.

The chain links TRBV24-1 to TRBJ2-3, with 15 bases identical to TRBD2. CDR1 KGHDR and CDR2 SFDVKD come from the germline V gene. The CDR3 extends over 20 amino acids. The J segment lost 1 base and the V segment lost 1 base, leaving 8 bases of the junction unmatched. The CDR3 region is CATSDFKGLAGGEGTDTQYF. Written as DNA, the CDR3 is TGTGCCACCAGTGATTTTAAGGGACTAGCGGGAGGAGAAGGCACAGATACGCAGTATTTT.

This chain joins TRBV9 and TRBJ1-2, with D possibly matching TRBD1 (5 bases). CDR3 length: 17 residues. Germline V lookup: CDR1 SGDLS, CDR2 YYNGEE. V shed 0 bases and J shed 2 bases, with 17 bases lying between them. The CDR3 loop reads CASSVEAGRRVNYGYTF. For the CDR3, the DNA is TGTGCCAGCAGCGTAGAAGCAGGGAGGCGGGTAAACTATGGCTACACCTTC.

V and J are TRBV21-1 and TRBJ2-7; the table assigns TRBD2, which was not confirmed against the DNA. TRBV21-1 is classified as a pseudogene. This CDR3 has 16 amino acids. CDR3 amino acids: CASSKARGDYSYEQYF. The CDR3 nucleotides are TGTGCCAGCAGCAAAGCTCGGGGGGATTACTCCTACGAGCAGTACTTC.

This rearrangement joins TRBV3-1 (or the pseudogene TRBV3-2) to TRBJ2-5; D ambiguous. Germline CDR1 is LGHDT and CDR2 is YNNKEL (reference sequence). This CDR3 has 14 residues. V shed 1 base and J shed 4 bases, with 10 bases lying between them. CDR3 nucleotide sequence: TGTGCCAGCAGCCAAGGGGAAGCCCTAGAGACCCAGTACTTC. This gives the protein CASSQGEALETQYF.

The V call is TRBV6-5, the J call TRBJ1-6, with a tentative D call TRBD1 (6 bases). The CDR3 runs to 15 residues. Germline V gene sequence: CDR1 MNHEY, CDR2 SVGAGI. V gave up 6 bases and J gave up 6 bases, with 15 bases separating them. This CDR3 is CASSYDDRSNSPLHF. The CDR3 DNA sequence: TGTGCCAGCAGCTACGATGACAGGTCTAATTCACCCCTCCACTTT.

This clone was picked up one time. The chain is built from TRBV7-3 and TRBJ2-5, with D maybe TRBD2 (6 bases). The CDR3 runs 15 residues. V shed 3 bases and J shed 2 bases, with 13 bases lying between them. Germline V gives CDR1 SGHTA, CDR2 FQGTGA. The CDR3 protein is CASSLFQGGQETQYF. For the CDR3, the DNA is TGTGCCAGCAGCTTGTTCCAGGGAGGACAAGAGACCCAGTACTTC.